The rows below give T cell receptor beta chains drawn from one sample of a study of blood T cell repertoires in COVID-19. Measured with immunoSEQ multiplex PCR; TCRdb has only the in-frame clones, and not every one. Counted here are about 260,000 clones, 80% to 90% occurring once; the ten biggest clones make up approximately 4%. The sequenced sample was PBMCs or T cells enriched from blood (not recorded which). The receptors come from a man younger than 40 with acute COVID-19. CDR3s include the opening cysteine and the closing phenylalanine or tryptophan. Not every row has a clone size; where given, it reads once, few, many or a size class.

>TRBJ1-3|NA|14|TRBV19
CASRQGLLENTIYF
>TRBJ1-1|once|14|TRBV7-2
CASSVWGVNTEAFF
>TRBJ2-2|NA|15|TRBV7-5
CVRSLWRTRHGELFF
>TRBJ1-1|once|15|TRBV5-1
CASSGTAQIGTEAFF
>TRBJ2-3|NA|16|TRBV5-1
CASSLTGTGAADTQYF
>TRBJ2-1|NA|16|TRBV2
CASSPDYSGRDGEQFF
>TRBJ1-2|NA|14|TRBV10-1
CASTIGEEDYGYTF
>TRBJ2-2|NA|12|TRBV15
CAVPRFTGELFF
>TRBJ2-1|NA|20|TRBV11-3
CASSLEISGRAAISYNEQFF
>TRBJ2-6|NA|17|TRBV7-3
CASSLSPQNSGANVLTF
>TRBJ2-3|NA|13|TRBV6-2/TRBV6-3
CASSRGSTDTQYF
>TRBJ2-1|NA|14|TRBV6-5
CASATGGAYNEQFF
>TRBJ1-5|NA|15|TRBV20-1
CSARGSQGGNQPQHF